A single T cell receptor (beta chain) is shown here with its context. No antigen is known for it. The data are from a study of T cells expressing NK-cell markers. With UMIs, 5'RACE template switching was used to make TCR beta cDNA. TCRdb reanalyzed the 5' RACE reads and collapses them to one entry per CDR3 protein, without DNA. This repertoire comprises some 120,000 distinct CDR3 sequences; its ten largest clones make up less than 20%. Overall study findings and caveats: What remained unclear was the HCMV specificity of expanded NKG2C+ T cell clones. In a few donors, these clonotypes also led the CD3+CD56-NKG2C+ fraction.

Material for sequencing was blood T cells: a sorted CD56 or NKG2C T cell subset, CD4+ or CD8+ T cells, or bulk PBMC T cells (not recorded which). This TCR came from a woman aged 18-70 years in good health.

CDR3 amino acids: CSAQPTQPGLGYEQYF. The chain couples TRBV20-1 to TRBJ2-7; the TCRdb call, TRBD2, lacks DNA for checking. This CDR3 is built from 16 residues. CDR1 and CDR2 from the germline V gene are DFQATT and SNEGSKA (reference sequence).